The text below deals with one TCR beta chain. The source of the sample is a study of CD4+ T cells in melanoma. TCRdb's table, derived via immunoSEQ multiplex PCR, lists solely in-frame clones and lacks some. The table lists more than 8,500 clones, 60% to 80% of them singletons. Sequences were obtained from peripheral blood. The TCR sequence derives from a human donor with melanoma.

CDR3 nucleotide sequence: TGTGCCAGTAGTCGCAATGAGTATCAGCCCCAGCATTTT. It yields the protein CASSRNEYQPQHF. The rearrangement uses TRBV19 and TRBJ1-5, with no clear D. The germline V and J ends were trimmed by 5 bases and 5 bases, with 10 bases remaining between them. The CDR3 runs 13 residues. Germline CDR1 reads LNHDA; CDR2 reads SQIVND (reference sequence).